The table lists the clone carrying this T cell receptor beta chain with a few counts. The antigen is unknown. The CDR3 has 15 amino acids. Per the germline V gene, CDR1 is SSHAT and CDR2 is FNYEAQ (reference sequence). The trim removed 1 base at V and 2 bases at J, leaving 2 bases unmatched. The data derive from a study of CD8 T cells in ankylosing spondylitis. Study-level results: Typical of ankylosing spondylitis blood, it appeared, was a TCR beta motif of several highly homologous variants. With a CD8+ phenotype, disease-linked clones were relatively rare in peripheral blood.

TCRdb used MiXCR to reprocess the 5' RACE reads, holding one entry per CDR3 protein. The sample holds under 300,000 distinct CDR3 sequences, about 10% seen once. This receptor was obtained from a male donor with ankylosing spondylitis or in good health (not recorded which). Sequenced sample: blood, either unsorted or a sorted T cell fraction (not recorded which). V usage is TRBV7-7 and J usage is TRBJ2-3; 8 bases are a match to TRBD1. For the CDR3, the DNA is TGTGCCAGCAGCTTAGGGGGACAGGTCACAGATACGCAGTATTTT. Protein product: CASSLGGQVTDTQYF.